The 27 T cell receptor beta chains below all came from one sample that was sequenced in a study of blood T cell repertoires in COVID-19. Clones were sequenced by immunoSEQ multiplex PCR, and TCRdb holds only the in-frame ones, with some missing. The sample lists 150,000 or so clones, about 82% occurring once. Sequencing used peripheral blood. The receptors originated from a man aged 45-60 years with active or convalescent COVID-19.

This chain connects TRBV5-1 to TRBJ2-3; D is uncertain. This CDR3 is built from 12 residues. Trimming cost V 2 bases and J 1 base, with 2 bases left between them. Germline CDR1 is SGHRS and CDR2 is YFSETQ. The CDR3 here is CASSFGTDTQYF. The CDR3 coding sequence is TGCGCCAGCAGCTTCGGCACAGATACGCAGTATTTT. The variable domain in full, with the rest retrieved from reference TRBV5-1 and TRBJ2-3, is KAGVTQTPRYLIKTRGQQVTLSCSPISGHRSVSWYQQTPGQGLQFLFEYFSETQRNKGNFPGRFSGRQFSNSRSEMNVSTLELGDSALYLCASSFGTDTQYFGPGTRLTVL.

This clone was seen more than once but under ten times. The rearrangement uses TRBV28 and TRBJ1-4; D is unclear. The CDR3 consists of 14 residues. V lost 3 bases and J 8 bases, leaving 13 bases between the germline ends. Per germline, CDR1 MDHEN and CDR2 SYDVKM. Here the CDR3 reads CASSFAQTREKLFF. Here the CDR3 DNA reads TGTGCCAGCAGTTTTGCGCAAACGAGGGAAAAACTGTTTTTT.

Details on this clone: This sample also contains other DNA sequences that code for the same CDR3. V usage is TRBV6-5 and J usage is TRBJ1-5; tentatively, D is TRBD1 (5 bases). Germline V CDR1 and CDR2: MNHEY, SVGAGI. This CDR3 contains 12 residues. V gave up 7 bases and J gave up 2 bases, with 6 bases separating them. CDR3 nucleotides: TGTGCCAGCACGACAGGCAATCAGCCCCAGCATTTT. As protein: CASTTGNQPQHF.

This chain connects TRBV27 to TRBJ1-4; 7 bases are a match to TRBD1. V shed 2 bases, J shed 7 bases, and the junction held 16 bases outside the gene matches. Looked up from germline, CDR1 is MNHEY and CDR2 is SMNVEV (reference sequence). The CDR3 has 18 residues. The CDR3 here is CASSLVLGSGGISEKLFF. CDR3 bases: TGTGCCAGCAGTTTAGTTCTGGGGTCAGGGGGAATTTCTGAAAAACTGTTTTTT.

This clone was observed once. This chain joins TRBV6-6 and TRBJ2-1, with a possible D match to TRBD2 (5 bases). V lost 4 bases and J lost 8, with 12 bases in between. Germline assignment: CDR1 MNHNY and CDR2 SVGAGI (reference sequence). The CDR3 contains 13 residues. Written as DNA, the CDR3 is TGTGCCAGCAGTTCGGGGAATCGGGATGAGCAGTTCTTC. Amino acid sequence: CASSSGNRDEQFF.

CDR3 nucleotide sequence: TGCGCCAGCAGCCCACGGGGGGGCCGGTACAATGAGCAGTTCTTC. Amino acid sequence: CASSPRGGRYNEQFF. This sequence joins TRBV5-1 and TRBJ2-1; 8 bases map to TRBD2. Unmatched junction bases numbered 7, after V lost 4 bases and J lost 4 bases. This CDR3 spans 15 amino acids. Germline V gene sequence: CDR1 SGHRS, CDR2 YFSETQ.

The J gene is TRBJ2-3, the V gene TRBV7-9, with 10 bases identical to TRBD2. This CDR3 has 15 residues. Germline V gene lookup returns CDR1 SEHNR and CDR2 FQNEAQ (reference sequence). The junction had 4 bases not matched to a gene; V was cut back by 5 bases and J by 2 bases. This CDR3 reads CASSVTSGTTDTQYF. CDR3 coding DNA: TGTGCCAGCAGCGTTACTAGCGGGACCACAGATACGCAGTATTTT.

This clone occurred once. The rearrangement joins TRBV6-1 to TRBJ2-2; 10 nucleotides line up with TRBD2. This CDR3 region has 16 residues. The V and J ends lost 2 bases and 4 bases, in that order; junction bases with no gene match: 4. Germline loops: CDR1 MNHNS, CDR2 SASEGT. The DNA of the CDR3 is TGTGCCAGCAGTGAATTAGCGGGGGGCCCCACCGGGGAGCTGTTTTTT. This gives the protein CASSELAGGPTGELFF.

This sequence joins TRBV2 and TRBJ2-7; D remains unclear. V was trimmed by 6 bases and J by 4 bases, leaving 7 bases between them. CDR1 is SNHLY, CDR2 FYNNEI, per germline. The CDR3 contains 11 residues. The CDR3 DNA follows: TGTGCCAGCAGCGTTAAATACGAGCAGTACTTC. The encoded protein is CASSVKYEQYF.

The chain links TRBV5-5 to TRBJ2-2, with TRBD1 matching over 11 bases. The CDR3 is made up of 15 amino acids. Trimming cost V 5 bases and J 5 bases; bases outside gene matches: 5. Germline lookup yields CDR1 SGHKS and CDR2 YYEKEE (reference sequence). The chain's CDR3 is CASSRGTGGTGELFF. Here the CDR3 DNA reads TGTGCCAGCAGTCGGGGGACAGGGGGAACCGGGGAGCTGTTTTTT. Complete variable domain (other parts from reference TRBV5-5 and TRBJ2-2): DAGVTQSPTHLIKTRGQQVTLRCSPISGHKSVSWYQQVLGQGPQFIFQYYEKEERGRGNFPDRFSARQFPNYSSELNVNALLLGDSALYLCASSRGTGGTGELFFGEGSRLTVL.

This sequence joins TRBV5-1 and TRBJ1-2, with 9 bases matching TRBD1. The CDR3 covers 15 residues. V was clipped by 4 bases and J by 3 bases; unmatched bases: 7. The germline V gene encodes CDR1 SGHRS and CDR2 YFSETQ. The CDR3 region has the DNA TGCGCCAGCAGCCTGACAGGGGGTTCTGACTATGGCTACACCTTC. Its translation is CASSLTGGSDYGYTF. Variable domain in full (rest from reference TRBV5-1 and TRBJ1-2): KAGVTQTPRYLIKTRGQQVTLSCSPISGHRSVSWYQQTPGQGLQFLFEYFSETQRNKGNFPGRFSGRQFSNSRSEMNVSTLELGDSALYLCASSLTGGSDYGYTFGSGTRLTVV.

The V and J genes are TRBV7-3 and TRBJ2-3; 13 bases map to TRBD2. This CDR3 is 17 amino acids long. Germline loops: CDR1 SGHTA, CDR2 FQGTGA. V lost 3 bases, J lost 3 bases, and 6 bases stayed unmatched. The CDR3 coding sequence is TGTGCCAGCAGCTTGACTAGCGGGGGGTACAGGACAGATACGCAGTATTTT. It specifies CASSLTSGGYRTDTQYF.

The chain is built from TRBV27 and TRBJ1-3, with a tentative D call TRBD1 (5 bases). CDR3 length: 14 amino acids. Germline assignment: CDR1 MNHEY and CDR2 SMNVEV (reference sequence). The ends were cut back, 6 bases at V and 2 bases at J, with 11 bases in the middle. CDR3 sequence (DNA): TGTGCCAGCAGAAGGGCAGGGACTGGAAACACCATATATTTT. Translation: CASRRAGTGNTIYF.

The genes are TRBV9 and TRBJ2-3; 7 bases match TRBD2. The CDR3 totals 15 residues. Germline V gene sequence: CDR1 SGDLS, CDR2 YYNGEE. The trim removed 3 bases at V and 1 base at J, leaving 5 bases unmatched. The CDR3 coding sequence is TGTGCCAGCAGCGCCGGGAGGTGGGGCACAGATACGCAGTATTTT. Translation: CASSAGRWGTDTQYF.

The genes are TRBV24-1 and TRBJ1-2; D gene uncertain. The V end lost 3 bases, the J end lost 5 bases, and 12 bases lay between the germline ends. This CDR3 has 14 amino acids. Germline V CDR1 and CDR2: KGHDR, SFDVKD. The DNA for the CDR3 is TGTGCCACCAGTGATCCCCGGGGAGGGTATGGCTACACCTTC. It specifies CATSDPRGGYGYTF.

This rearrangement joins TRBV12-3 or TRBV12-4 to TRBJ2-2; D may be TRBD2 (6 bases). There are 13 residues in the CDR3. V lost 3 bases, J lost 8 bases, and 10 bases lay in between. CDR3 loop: CASSLVRGGELFF. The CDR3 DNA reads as TGTGCCAGCAGTTTGGTCCGGGGGGGGGAGCTGTTTTTT.

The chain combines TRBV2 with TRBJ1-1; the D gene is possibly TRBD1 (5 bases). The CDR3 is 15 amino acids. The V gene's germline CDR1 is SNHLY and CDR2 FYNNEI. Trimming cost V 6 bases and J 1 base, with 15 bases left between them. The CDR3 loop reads CASRWGVEANTEAFF. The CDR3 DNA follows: TGTGCCAGCAGGTGGGGGGTTGAGGCGAACACTGAAGCTTTCTTT.

CDR3 coding DNA: TGTGCCAGCAGTTCCCTTCTAAATCGCAATCAGCCCCAGCATTTT. Encoded protein: CASSSLLNRNQPQHF. This sequence joins TRBV6-5 and TRBJ1-5; D is unclear. The CDR3 has 15 residues. The ends were cut back, 4 bases at V and 2 bases at J, with 12 bases in the middle. The V gene's germline CDR1 is MNHEY and CDR2 SVGAGI.

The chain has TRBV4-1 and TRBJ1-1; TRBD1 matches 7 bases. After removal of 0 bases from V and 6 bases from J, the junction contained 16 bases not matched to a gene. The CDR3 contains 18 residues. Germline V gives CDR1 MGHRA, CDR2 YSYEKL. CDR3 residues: CASSQEENRGGARAEAFF. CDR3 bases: TGCGCCAGCAGCCAAGAGGAGAACAGGGGAGGAGCAAGGGCTGAAGCTTTCTTT.

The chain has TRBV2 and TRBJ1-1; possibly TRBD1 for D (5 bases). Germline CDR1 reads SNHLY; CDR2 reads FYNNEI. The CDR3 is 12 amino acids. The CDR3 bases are TGTGCGATGAAGGCGGGGCTCACTGAAGCTTTCTTT. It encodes CAMKAGLTEAFF.

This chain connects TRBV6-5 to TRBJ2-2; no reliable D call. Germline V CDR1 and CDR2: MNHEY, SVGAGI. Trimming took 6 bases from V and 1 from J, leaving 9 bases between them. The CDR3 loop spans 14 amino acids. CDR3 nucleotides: TGTGCCAGCAGACCCACTGAGAACACCGGGGAGCTGTTTTTT. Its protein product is CASRPTENTGELFF.

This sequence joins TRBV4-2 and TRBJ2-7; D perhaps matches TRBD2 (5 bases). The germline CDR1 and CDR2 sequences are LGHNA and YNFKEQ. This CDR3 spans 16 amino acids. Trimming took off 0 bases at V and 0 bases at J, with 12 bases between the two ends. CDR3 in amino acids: CASSQESGMSSYEQYF. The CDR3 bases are TGTGCCAGCAGCCAAGAGAGCGGAATGAGCTCCTACGAGCAGTACTTC.

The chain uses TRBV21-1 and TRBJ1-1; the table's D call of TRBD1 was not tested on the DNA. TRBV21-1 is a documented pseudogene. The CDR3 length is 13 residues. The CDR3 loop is CASSGQGPSEAFF. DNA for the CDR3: TGTGCCAGCAGCGGACAGGGGCCCTCTGAAGCTTTCTTT.

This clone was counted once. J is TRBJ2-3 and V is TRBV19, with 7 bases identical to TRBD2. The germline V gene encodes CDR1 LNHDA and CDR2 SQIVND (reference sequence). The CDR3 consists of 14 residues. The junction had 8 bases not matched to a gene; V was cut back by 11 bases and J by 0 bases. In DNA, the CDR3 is TGTGCCTCCTCTAGCGGATCTAGCACAGATACGCAGTATTTT. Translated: CASSSGSSTDTQYF.

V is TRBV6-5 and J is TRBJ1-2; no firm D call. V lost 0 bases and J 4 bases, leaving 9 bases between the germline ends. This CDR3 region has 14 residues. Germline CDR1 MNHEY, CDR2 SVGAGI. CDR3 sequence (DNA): TGTGCCAGCAGTTACTCGCGGGGTATCTATGGCTACACCTTC. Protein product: CASSYSRGIYGYTF.

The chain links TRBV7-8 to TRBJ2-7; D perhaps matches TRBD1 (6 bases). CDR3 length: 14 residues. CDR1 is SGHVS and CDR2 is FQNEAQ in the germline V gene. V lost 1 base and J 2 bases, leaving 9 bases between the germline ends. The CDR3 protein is CASSLVQGPYEQYF. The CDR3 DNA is TGTGCCAGCAGCTTAGTGCAGGGGCCCTACGAGCAGTACTTC.

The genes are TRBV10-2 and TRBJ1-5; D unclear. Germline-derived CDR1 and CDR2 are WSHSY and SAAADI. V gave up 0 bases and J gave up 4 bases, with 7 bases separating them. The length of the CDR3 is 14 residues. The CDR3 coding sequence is TGCGCCAGCAGTGAGTCGAGAGGGAATCAGCCCCAGCATTTT. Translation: CASSESRGNQPQHF.